The TCR beta chain described here comes from a study of T cell repertoires in cytomegalovirus infection. General study results and limits: The ex vivo response was dominated by HLA-C-restricted CMV-specific TCR beta clonotypes.

TCRdb reprocessed the reads with MiXCR, giving one entry per CDR3 protein. The table shows about 890,000 distinct CDR3 sequences, with around a third occurring only once. Trimming removed 5 bases from V and 4 bases from J; junction bases left unmatched: 6. Germline loops: CDR1 SEHNR, CDR2 FQNEAQ (reference sequence). CDR3 length: 15 residues. This clonotype was observed a few times. Its cognate antigen is unknown. Sequencing was performed on cultured CD8+ T cells from PBMCs, taken from culture after CMV antigen stimulation. The origin of this receptor is a human donor in good health (CMV status not recorded). Some clones in this sample may be carry-over from other donors' samples. The chain is built from TRBV7-9 and TRBJ2-1, with 9 bases that match TRBD2. The CDR3, as DNA: TGTGCCAGCAGCCCTAGGAGCGGGGGGTACAATGAGCAGTTCTTC. It yields the protein CASSPRSGGYNEQFF.